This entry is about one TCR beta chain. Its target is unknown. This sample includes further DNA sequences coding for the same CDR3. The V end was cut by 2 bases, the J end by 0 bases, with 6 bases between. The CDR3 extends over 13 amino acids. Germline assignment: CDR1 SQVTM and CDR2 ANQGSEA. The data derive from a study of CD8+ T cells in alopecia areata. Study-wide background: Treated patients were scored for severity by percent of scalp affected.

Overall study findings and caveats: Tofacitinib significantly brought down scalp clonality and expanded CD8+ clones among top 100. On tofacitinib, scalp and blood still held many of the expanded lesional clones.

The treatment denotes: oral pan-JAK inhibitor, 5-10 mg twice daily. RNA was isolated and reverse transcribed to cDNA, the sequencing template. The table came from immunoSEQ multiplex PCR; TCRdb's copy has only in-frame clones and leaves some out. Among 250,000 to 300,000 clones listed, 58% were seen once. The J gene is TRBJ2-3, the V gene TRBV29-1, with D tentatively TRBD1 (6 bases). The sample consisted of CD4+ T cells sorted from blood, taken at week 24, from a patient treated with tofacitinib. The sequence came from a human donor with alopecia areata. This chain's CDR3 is CSVETGSTDTQYF. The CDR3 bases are TGCAGCGTTGAAACAGGGAGCACAGATACGCAGTATTTT.